This T cell receptor beta chain was identified in a study of response to subunit inactivated influenza vaccine. CDR1 is LGHDT and CDR2 is YNNKEL in the germline V gene (reference sequence). Between the trimmed V and J ends, which lost 4 bases and 4 bases, there was a span of 13 bases. The CDR3 sequence is 15 residues long. A few counts support this clonotype. TCRdb re-called the RT-PCR reads through MiXCR, storing one row per CDR3 protein. The table shows around 520,000 distinct CDR3 sequences, with 25% occurring only once. The sequenced sample was CD4+ T cells sorted from PBMCs, obtained roughly 5 days after vaccination. The chain carries TRBV3-1 and TRBJ2-2; D possibly corresponds to TRBD2 (6 bases). This clonotype was obtained from a man in his fifties who received an inactivated influenza vaccine. DNA of the CDR3: TGTGCCAGCAGCCTCCGGGAGAGCGGCACCGGGGAGCTGTTTTTT. Translated: CASSLRESGTGELFF.